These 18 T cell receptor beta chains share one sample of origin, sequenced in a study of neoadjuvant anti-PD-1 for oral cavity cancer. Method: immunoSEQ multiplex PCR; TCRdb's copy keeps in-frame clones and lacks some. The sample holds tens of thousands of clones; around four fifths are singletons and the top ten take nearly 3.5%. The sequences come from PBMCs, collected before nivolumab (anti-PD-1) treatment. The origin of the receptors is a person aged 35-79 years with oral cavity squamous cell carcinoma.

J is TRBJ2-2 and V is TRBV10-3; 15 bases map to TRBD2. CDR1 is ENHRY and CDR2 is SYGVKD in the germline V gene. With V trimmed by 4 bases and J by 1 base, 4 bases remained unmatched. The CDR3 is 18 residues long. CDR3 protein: CAISGLGLAGGNTGELFF. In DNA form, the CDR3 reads TGTGCCATCAGTGGCCTGGGACTAGCGGGGGGGAACACCGGGGAGCTGTTTTTT.

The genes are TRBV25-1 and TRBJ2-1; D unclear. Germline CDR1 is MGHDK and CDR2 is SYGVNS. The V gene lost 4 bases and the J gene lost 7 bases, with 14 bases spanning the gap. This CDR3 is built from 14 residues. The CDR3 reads CASSATGPRNEQFF. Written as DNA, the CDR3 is TGTGCCAGCAGTGCAACCGGGCCGCGAAATGAGCAGTTCTTC.

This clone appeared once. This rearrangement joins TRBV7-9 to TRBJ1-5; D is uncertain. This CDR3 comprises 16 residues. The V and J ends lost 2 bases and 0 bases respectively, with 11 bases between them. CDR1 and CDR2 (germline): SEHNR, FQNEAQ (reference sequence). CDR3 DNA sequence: TGTGCCAGCAGCTTAAGTTCCGGGGATAGCAATCAGCCCCAGCATTTT. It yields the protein CASSLSSGDSNQPQHF.

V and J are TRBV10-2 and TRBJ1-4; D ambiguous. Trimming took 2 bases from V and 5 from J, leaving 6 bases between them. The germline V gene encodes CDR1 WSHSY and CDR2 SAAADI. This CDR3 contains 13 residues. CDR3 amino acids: CASSEGGNEKLFF. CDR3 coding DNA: TGCGCCAGCAGTGAGGGCGGGAATGAAAAACTGTTTTTT.

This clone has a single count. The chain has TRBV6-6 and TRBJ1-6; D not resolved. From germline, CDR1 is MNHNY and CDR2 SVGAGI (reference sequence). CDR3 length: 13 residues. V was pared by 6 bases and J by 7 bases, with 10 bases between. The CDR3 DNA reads TGTGCCAGCAGAAACGGACGGAATTCACCCCTCCACTTT. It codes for CASRNGRNSPLHF.

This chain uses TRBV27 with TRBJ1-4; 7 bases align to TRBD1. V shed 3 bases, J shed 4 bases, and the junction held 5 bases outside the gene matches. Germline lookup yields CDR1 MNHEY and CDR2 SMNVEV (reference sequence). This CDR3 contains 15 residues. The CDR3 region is CASSFGGQFNEKLFF. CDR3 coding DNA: TGTGCCAGCAGTTTTGGGGGACAGTTTAATGAAAAACTGTTTTTT.

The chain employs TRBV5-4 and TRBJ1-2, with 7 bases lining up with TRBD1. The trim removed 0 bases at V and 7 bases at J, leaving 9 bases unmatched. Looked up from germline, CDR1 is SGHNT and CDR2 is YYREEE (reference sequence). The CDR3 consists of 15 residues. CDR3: CASSLARGQSVGYTF. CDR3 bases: TGTGCCAGCAGCTTGGCCAGGGGACAGTCGGTTGGCTACACCTTC.

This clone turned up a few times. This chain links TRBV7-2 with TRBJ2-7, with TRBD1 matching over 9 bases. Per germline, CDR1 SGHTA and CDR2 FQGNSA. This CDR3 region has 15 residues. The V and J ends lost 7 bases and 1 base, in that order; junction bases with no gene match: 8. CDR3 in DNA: TGTGCCAGCAACGACCGGGACAGGGCGTCCTACGAGCAGTACTTC. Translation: CASNDRDRASYEQYF.

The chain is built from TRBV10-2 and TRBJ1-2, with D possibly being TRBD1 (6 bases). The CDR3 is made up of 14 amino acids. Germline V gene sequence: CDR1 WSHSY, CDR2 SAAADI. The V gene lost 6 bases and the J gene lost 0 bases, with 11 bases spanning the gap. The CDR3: CASRTRGSNYGYTF. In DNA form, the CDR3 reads TGCGCCAGCAGGACGAGGGGGTCTAACTATGGCTACACCTTC.

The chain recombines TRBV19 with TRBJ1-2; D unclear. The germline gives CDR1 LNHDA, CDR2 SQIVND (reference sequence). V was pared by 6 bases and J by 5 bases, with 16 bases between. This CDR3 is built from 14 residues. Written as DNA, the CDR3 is TGTGCCAGTAGCCTCCACCTCCGCCTTTATGGCTACACCTTC. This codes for CASSLHLRLYGYTF.

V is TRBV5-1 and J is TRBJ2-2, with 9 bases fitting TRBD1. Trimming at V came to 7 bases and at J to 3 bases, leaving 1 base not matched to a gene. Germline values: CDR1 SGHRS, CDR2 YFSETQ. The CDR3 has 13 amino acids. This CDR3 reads CASRTGDTGELFF. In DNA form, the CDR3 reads TGCGCCAGCCGGACAGGGGACACCGGGGAGCTGTTTTTT.

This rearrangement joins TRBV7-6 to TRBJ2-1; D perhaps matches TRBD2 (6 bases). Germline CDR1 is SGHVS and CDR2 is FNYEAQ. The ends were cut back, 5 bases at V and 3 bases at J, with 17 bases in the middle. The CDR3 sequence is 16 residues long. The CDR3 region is CASSAYLARDYNEQFF. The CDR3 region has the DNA TGTGCCAGCAGCGCCTACCTAGCGAGAGACTACAATGAGCAGTTCTTC.

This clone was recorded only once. The CDR3 spells CASSLDTGAKNIQYF. CDR3 DNA sequence: TGTGCCAGCAGCTTGGACACAGGAGCCAAAAACATTCAGTACTTC. This chain connects TRBV5-5 to TRBJ2-4; a weak D match, TRBD1 (5 bases). Germline V gives CDR1 SGHKS, CDR2 YYEKEE (reference sequence). The ends were cut back, 0 bases at V and 0 bases at J, with 7 bases in the middle. The CDR3 loop spans 15 amino acids. Drawing the rest from reference TRBV5-5 and TRBJ2-4, the complete variable domain is DAGVTQSPTHLIKTRGQQVTLRCSPISGHKSVSWYQQVLGQGPQFIFQYYEKEERGRGNFPDRFSARQFPNYSSELNVNALLLGDSALYLCASSLDTGAKNIQYFGAGTRLSVL.

DNA for the CDR3: TGTGCCAGCAGCCGGGGGTCGGGGGAAAAACTGTTTTTT. Amino acid sequence: CASSRGSGEKLFF. The chain is built from TRBV11-3 and TRBJ1-4, with D possibly matching TRBD1 (5 bases). Germline V gene sequence: CDR1 SGHNT, CDR2 YENEEA. CDR3 length: 13 residues. Trimming left V 5 bases short and J 8 bases short, with 12 bases between.

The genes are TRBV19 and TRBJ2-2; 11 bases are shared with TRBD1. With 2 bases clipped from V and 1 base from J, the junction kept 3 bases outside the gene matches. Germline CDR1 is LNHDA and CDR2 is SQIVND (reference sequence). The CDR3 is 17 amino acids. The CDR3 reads CASSIRGQGVNTGELFF. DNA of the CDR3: TGTGCCAGTAGTATAAGGGGACAGGGGGTGAACACCGGGGAGCTGTTTTTT.

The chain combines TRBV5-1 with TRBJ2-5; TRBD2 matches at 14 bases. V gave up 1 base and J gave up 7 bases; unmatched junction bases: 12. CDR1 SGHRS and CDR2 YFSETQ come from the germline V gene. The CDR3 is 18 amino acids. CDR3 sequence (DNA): TGCGCCAGCAGCTTGAGCCCCGGGACTAGCGGGAGTTGGGCGACCCAGTACTTC. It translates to CASSLSPGTSGSWATQYF.

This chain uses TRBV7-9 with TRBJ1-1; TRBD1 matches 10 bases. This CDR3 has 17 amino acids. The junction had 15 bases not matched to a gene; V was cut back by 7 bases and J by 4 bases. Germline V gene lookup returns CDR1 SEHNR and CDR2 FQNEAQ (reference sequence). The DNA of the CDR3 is TGTGCCAGCACGGGGGGGACAGGGGTTTGGAGCGGCACTGAAGCTTTCTTT. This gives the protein CASTGGTGVWSGTEAFF.

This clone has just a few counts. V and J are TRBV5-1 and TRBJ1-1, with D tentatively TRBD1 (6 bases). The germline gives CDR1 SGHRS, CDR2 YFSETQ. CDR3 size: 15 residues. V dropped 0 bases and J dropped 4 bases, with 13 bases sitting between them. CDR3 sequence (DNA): TGCGCCAGCAGCTTGGGGGCAGGGGCGGTCACTGAAGCTTTCTTT. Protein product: CASSLGAGAVTEAFF.